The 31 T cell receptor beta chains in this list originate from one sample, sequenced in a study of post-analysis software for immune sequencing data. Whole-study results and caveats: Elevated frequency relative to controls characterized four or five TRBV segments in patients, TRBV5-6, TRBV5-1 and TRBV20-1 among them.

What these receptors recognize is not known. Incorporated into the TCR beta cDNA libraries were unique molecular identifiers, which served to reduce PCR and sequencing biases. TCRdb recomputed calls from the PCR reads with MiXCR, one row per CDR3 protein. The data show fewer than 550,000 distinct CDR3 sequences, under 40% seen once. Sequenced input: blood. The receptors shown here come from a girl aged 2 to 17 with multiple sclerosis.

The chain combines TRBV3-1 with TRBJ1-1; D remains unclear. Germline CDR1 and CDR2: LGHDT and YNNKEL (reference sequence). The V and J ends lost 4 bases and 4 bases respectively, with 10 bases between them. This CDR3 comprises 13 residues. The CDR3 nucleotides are TGTGCCAGCAGCCCGAGGGCTAGCACTGAAGCTTTCTTT. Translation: CASSPRASTEAFF.

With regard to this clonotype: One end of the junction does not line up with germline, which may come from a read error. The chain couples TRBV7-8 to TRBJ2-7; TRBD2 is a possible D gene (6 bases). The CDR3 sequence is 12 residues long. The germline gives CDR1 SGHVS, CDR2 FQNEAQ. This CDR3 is CASSFGGYEQCF. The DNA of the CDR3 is TGTGCCAGCAGCTTTGGAGGGTACGAGCAGTGCTTC.

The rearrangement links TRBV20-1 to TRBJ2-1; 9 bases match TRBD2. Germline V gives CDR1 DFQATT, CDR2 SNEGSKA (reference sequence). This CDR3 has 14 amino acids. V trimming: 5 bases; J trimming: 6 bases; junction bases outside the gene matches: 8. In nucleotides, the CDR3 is TGCAGTGCTCGCGGGGGGGCCTCGGTCAATGAGCAGTTCTTC. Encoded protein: CSARGGASVNEQFF.

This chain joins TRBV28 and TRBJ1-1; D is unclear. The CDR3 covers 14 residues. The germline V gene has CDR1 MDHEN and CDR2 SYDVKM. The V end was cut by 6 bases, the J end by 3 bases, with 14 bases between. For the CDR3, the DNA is TGTGCCAGCAGAACCAACGGACCACACACTGAAGCTTTCTTT. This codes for CASRTNGPHTEAFF.

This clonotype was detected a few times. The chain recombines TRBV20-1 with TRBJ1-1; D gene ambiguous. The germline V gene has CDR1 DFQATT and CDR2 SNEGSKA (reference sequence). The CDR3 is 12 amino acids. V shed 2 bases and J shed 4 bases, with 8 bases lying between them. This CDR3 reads CSARSGVTEAFF. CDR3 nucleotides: TGCAGTGCTAGATCGGGTGTCACTGAAGCTTTCTTT.

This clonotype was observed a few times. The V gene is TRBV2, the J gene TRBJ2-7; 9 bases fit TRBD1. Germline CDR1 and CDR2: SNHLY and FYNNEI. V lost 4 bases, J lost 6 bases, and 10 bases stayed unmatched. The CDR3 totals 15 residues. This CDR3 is CASSGLGTGSSEQYF. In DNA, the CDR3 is TGTGCCAGCAGTGGGCTGGGGACAGGGTCGTCCGAGCAGTACTTC.

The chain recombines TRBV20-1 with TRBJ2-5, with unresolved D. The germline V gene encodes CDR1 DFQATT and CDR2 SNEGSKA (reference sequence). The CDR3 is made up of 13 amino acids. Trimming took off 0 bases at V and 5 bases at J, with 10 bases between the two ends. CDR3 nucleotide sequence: TGCAGTGCTAGAGAGGCGATCAAGGAGACCCAGTACTTC. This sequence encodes CSAREAIKETQYF.

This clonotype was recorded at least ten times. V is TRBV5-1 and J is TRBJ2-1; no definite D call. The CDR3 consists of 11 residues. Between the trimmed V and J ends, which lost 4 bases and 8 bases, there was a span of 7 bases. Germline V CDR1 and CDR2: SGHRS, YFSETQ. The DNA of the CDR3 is TGCGCCAGCAGCAGGGTCGATGAGCAGTTCTTC. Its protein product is CASSRVDEQFF.

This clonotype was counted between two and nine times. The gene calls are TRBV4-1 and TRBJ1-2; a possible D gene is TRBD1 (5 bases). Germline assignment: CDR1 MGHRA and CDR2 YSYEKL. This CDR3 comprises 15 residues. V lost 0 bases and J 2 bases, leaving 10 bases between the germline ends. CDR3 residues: CASSQEGTSNYGYTF. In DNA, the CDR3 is TGCGCCAGCAGCCAAGAAGGGACCTCGAACTATGGCTACACCTTC.

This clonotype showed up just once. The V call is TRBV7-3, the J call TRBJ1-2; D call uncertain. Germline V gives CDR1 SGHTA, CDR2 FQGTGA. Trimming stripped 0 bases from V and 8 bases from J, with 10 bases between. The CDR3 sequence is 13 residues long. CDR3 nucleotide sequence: TGTGCCAGCAGCTTAACGTTAGGGAGCGGCTACACCTTC. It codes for CASSLTLGSGYTF. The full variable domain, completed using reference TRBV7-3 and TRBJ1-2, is GAGVSQTPSNKVTEKGKYVELRCDPISGHTALYWYRQSLGQGPEFLIYFQGTGAADDSGLPNDRFFAVRPEGSVSTLKIQRTERGDSAVYLCASSLTLGSGYTFGSGTRLTVV.

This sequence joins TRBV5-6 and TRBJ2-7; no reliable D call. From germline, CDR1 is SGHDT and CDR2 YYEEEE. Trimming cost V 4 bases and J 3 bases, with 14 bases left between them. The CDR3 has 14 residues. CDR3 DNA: TGTGCCAGCAGCGCGCATTATACAGACTACGAGCAGTACTTC. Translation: CASSAHYTDYEQYF.

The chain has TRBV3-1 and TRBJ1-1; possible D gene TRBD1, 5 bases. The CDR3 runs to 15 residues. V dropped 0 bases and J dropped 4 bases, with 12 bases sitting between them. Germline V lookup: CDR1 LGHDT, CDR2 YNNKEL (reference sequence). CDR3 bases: TGTGCCAGCAGCCAAGATATGGGGGAAGGCACTGAAGCTTTCTTT. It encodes CASSQDMGEGTEAFF. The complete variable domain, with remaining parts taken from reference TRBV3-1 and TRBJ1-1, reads DTAVSQTPKYLVTQMGNDKSIKCEQNLGHDTMYWYKQDSKKFLKIMFSYNNKELIINETVPNRFSPKSPDKAHLNLHINSLELGDSAVYFCASSQDMGEGTEAFFGQGTRLTVV.

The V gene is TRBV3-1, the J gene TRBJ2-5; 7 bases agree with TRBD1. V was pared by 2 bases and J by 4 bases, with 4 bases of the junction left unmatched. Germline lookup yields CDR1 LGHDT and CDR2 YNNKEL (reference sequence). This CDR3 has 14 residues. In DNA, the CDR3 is TGTGCCAGCAGCCAACTCGGGACAGCAGAGACCCAGTACTTC. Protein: CASSQLGTAETQYF.

CDR3 sequence: CASSWTSGNSYEQYF. CDR3 in DNA: TGCGCCAGCAGCTGGACCTCAGGTAACTCCTACGAGCAGTACTTC. V is TRBV5-1 and J is TRBJ2-7; no clear D. CDR3 length: 15 amino acids. Per the germline V gene, CDR1 is SGHRS and CDR2 is YFSETQ. The ends were cut back, 3 bases at V and 0 bases at J, with 13 bases in the middle.

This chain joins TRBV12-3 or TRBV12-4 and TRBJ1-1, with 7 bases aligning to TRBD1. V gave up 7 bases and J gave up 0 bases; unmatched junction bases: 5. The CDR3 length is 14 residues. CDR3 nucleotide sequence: TGTGCCAGCACCAAGGGACAGATGAACACTGAAGCTTTCTTT. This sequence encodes CASTKGQMNTEAFF.

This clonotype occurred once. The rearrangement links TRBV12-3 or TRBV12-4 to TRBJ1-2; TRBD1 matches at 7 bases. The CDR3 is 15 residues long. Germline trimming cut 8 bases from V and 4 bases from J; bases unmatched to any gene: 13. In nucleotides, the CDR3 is TGTGCCAGCGGAATTGGGACAGCAAGGCGCTATGGCTACACCTTC. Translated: CASGIGTARRYGYTF.

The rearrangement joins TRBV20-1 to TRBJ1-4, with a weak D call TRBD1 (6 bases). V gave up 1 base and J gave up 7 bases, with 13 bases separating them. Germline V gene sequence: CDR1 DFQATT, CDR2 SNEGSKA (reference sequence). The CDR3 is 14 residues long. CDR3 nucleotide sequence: TGCAGTGCTAGAGTGCAGGGGAATAGTGAAAAACTGTTTTTT. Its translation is CSARVQGNSEKLFF.

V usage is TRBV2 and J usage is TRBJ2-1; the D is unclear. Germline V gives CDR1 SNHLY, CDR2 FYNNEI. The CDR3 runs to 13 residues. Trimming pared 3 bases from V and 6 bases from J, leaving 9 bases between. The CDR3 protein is CASSEVTPNEQFF. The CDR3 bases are TGTGCCAGCAGTGAGGTGACACCCAATGAGCAGTTCTTC.

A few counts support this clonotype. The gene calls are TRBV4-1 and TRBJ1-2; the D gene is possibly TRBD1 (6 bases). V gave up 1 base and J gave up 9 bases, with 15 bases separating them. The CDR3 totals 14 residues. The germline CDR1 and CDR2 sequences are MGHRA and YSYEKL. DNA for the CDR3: TGCGCCAGCAGCCAAGTTGGGGGGCGGAATAGCTACACCTTC. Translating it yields CASSQVGGRNSYTF.

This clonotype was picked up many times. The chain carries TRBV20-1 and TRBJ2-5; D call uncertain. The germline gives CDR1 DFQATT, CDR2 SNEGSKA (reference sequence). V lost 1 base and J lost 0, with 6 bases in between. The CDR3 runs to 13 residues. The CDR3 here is CSARAQYQETQYF. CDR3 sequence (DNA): TGCAGTGCTAGAGCCCAGTACCAAGAGACCCAGTACTTC.

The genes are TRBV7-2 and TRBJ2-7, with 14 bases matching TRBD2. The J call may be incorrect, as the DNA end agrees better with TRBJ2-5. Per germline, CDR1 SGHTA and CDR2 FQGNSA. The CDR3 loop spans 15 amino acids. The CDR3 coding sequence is TGTACCGGACGGGGGGGACTAGCGGGGGAAGAGACCCAGTACTTC. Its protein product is CTGRGGLAGEETQYF.

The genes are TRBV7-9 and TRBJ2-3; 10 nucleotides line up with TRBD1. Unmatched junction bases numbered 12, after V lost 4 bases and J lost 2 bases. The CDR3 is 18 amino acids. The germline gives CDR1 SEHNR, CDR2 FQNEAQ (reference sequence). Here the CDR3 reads CASSWGQGSAINTDTQYF. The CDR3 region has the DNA TGTGCCAGCAGCTGGGGACAGGGGAGCGCTATCAACACAGATACGCAGTATTTT.

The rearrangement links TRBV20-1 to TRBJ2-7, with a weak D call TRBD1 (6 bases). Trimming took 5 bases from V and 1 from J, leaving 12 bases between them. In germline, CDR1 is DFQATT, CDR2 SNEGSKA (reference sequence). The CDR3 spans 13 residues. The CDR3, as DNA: TGCAGTGCTCAGACAGGAAAATCCTACGAGCAGTACTTC. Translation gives CSAQTGKSYEQYF.

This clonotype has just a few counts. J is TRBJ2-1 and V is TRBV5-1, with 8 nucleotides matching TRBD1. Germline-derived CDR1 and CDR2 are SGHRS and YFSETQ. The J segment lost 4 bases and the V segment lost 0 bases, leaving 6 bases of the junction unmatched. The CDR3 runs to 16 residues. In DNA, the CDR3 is TGCGCCAGCAGCTTGGGGAGTACAGGGGGTTACAATGAGCAGTTCTTC. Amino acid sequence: CASSLGSTGGYNEQFF.

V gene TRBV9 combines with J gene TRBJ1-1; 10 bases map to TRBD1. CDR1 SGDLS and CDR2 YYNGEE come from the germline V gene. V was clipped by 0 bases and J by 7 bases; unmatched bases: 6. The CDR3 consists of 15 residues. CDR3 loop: CASSVEGQGSHEAFF. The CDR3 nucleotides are TGTGCCAGCAGCGTAGAGGGACAGGGGAGCCATGAAGCTTTCTTT.

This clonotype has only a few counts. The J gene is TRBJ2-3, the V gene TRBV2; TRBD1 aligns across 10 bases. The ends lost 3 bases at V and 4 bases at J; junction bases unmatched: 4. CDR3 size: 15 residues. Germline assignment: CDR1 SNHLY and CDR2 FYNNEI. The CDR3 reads CASSDGQGGPDTQYF. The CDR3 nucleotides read TGTGCCAGCAGTGATGGACAGGGGGGTCCAGATACGCAGTATTTT. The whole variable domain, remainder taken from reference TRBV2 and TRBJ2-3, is EPEVTQTPSHQVTQMGQEVILRCVPISNHLYFYWYRQILGQKVEFLVSFYNNEISEKSEIFDDQFSVERPDGSNFTLKIRSTKLEDSAMYFCASSDGQGGPDTQYFGPGTRLTVL.

The CDR3 DNA is TGCGCCAGCAGCTTGGTTAGTACAGGGATCACAGATACGCAGTATTTT. Translation gives CASSLVSTGITDTQYF. J is TRBJ2-3 and V is TRBV5-1; TRBD1 might be the D (6 bases). The CDR3 is made up of 16 amino acids. Germline V gene lookup returns CDR1 SGHRS and CDR2 YFSETQ. Trimming took 0 bases from V and 2 from J, leaving 13 bases between them. Supplemented by reference TRBV5-1 and TRBJ2-3, the full variable domain reads KAGVTQTPRYLIKTRGQQVTLSCSPISGHRSVSWYQQTPGQGLQFLFEYFSETQRNKGNFPGRFSGRQFSNSRSEMNVSTLELGDSALYLCASSLVSTGITDTQYFGPGTRLTVL.

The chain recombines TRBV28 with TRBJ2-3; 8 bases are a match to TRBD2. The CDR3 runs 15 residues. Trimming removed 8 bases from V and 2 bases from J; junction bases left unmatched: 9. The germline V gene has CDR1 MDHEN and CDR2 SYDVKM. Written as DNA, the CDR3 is TGTGCCAGCGGTCGTAGCGGGGCCCTCACAGATACGCAGTATTTT. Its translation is CASGRSGALTDTQYF.

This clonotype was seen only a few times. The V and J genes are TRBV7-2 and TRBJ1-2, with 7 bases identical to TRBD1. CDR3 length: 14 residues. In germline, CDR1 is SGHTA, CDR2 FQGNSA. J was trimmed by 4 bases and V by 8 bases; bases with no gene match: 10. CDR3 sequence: CASAQGGQLYGYTF. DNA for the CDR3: TGTGCCAGCGCTCAGGGGGGGCAGCTCTATGGCTACACCTTC. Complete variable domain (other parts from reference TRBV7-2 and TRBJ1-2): GAGVSQSPSNKVTEKGKDVELRCDPISGHTALYWYRQSLGQGLEFLIYFQGNSAPDKSGLPSDRFSAERTGGSVSTLTIQRTQQEDSAVYLCASAQGGQLYGYTFGSGTRLTVV.

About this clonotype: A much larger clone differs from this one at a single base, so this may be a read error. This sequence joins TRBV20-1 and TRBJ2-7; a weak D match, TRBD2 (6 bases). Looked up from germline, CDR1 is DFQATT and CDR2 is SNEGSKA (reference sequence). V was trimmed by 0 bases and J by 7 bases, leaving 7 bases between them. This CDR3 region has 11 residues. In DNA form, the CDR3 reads TGCAGTGCTAGAGATCGGGAGGAGCAGTACTTC. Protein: CSARDREEQYF.

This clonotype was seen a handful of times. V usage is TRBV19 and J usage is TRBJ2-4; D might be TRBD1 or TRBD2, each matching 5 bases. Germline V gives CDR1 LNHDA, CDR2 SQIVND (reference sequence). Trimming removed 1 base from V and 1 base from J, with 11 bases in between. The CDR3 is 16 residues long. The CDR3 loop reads CASSIGGNRAKNIQYF. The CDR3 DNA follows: TGTGCCAGTAGTATAGGGGGGAATCGCGCCAAAAACATTCAGTACTTC.